This T cell receptor beta chain was recovered during a study of blood T cell repertoires in COVID-19. Study at large: COVID-19 samples, acute and convalescent, were from the United States, Italy and Spain.

Authors' analysis steps: Cell counts per sample came from amplifying reference gene primers. Profiled with immunoSEQ multiplex PCR; TCRdb holds only in-frame clones, not every one. V and J calls and clone size are as listed in that table; D and trimming were resolved from the DNA. The sample has around 36,000 clones, roughly four fifths seen once. Trimming took off 6 bases at V and 4 bases at J, with 12 bases between the two ends. Germline-derived CDR1 and CDR2 are SNHLY and FYNNEI. The CDR3 length is 13 residues. The chain links TRBV2 to TRBJ1-1, with D perhaps TRBD1 (5 bases). This clonotype originated in an elderly man with active or convalescent COVID-19. The specimen was peripheral blood. In nucleotides, the CDR3 is TGTGCCAGCAGCCCCGGGGGGGTCACTGAAGCTTTCTTT. Amino acids: CASSPGGVTEAFF.